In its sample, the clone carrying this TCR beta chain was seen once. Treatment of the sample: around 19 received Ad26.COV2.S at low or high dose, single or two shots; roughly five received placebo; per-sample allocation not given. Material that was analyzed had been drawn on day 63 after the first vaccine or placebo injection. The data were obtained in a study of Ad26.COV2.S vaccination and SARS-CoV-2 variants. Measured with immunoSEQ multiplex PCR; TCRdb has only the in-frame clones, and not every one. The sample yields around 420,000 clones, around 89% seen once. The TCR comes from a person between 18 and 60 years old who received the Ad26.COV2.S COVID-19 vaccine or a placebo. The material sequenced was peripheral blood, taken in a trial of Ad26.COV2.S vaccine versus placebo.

The CDR3 reads CASSESYSYNEQFF. Here the CDR3 DNA reads TGTGCCAGCAGTGAATCCTACTCCTACAATGAGCAGTTCTTC. The chain couples TRBV2 to TRBJ2-1; D gene uncertain. This CDR3 is 14 amino acids long. From germline, CDR1 is SNHLY and CDR2 FYNNEI. With 2 bases removed from V and 0 bases from J, the gap between germline ends came to 5 bases. Full variable domain (outside the CDR3, taken from reference TRBV2 and TRBJ2-1): EPEVTQTPSHQVTQMGQEVILRCVPISNHLYFYWYRQILGQKVEFLVSFYNNEISEKSEIFDDQFSVERPDGSNFTLKIRSTKLEDSAMYFCASSESYSYNEQFFGPGTRLTVL.